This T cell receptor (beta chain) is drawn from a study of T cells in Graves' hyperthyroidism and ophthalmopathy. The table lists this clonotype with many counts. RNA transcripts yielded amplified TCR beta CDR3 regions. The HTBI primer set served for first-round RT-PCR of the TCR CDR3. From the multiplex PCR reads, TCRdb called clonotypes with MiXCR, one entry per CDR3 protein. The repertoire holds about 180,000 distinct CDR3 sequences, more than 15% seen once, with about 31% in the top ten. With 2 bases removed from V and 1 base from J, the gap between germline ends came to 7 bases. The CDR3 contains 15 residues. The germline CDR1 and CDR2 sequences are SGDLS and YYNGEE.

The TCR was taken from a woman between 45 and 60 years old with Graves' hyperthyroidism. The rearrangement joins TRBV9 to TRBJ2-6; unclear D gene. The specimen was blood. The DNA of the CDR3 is TGTGCCAGCAGCGTTCTCCAGTCTGGGGCCAACGTCCTGACTTTC. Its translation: CASSVLQSGANVLTF.